This is a list of T cell receptor beta chains from one sample in a study of healthy donors' naive CD4 and CD8 T cells. TCRdb redid the calling of the reads with MiXCR, one entry per CDR3 protein. Here the sample spans approximately 200,000 distinct CDR3 sequences, nearly 75% being singletons. What was sequenced was naive CD4+ and CD8+ T cells sorted from blood, pooled from several donors. These receptors all come from a pool of human donors in good health; the sample pools cells from several healthy donors. Each CDR3 is given with its conserved first and last residue. D genes are given only for firm matches. Part of the rows lack a size; the others show once, few, many or a class for expanded clones.

d_call j_call v_call clone_size cdr3_nt cdr3_aa
- TRBJ1-5 TRBV11-2 - TGTGCCAGCAGCCAAGGTGGGTACGGCCAGCCCCAGCATTTT CASSQGGYGQPQHF
TRBD1 TRBJ2-1 TRBV29-1 - TGCAGCGTCCCGGGGACAGGGAACAATGAGCAGTTCTTC CSVPGTGNNEQFF
- TRBJ1-1 TRBV12-3/TRBV12-4 - TGTGCCAGCAGGGGGTCCGGGACACCCCATGAAGCTTTCTTT CASRGSGTPHEAFF
- TRBJ1-2 TRBV19 - TGTGCCAGTAATGACAGGCTCTACTATGGCTACACCTTC CASNDRLYYGYTF
TRBD2 TRBJ2-1 TRBV19 - TGCGCCAGCAGCCTAGCGGCTTCCTACAATGAGCAGTTCTTC CASSLAASYNEQFF
- TRBJ1-2 TRBV27 - TGTGCCAGCAGTAGCTCGTGGCGGCAGGGGATTGGTGGCTACACCTTC CASSSSWRQGIGGYTF
- TRBJ2-5 TRBV30 - TGTACCACCATTGCGAGGTACCAAGAGACCCAGTACTTC CTTIARYQETQYF
- TRBJ1-1 TRBV27 - TGTGCCAGCAGCCCCGGGATAGGAAGGGACACTGAAGCTTTCTTT CASSPGIGRDTEAFF
- TRBJ2-7 TRBV15 - TGTGCCACCAGCAGGCTTTCCGGGACTGCTTCTTCCTACGAGCAGTACTTC CATSRLSGTASSYEQYF
- TRBJ2-2 TRBV27 few TGTGCCAGCAGTTTAAGGGGACCTAACACCGGGGAGCTGTTTTTT CASSLRGPNTGELFF
- TRBJ1-6 TRBV6-5 - TGTGCCAGCAGTTACTCGGACAGCGCGAGCTCCTATAATTCACCCCTCCACTTT CASSYSDSASSYNSPLHF
TRBD1 TRBJ2-3 TRBV29-1 few TGCAGCGTTCAGGGGACAGGAGGATTGAGGACAGATACGCAGTATTTT CSVQGTGGLRTDTQYF
TRBD1 TRBJ2-3 TRBV29-1 - TGCAGCTCTCCGGGACAGGACACAGATACGCAGTATTTT CSSPGQDTDTQYF
TRBD2 TRBJ2-7 TRBV29-1 - TGCAGCGTTGAAGAGGCTAGCGGGACCTACGAGCAGTACTTC CSVEEASGTYEQYF
- TRBJ2-6 TRBV29-1 few TGCAGCGTTCCCGGCATAACCGGGGCCAACGTCCTGACTTTC CSVPGITGANVLTF
TRBD1 TRBJ1-6 TRBV5-1 - TGCGCCAACAGCGAGCTCCCCGGGACAGGGAACTCACCCCTCCACTTT CANSELPGTGNSPLHF
TRBD1 TRBJ1-1 TRBV29-1 few TGCAGCGTTGAGCAGGGGGCGCTGGGCACTGAAGCTTTCTTT CSVEQGALGTEAFF
- TRBJ2-7 TRBV29-1 - TGCAGCGTTGAAGAACAGAGCTACGAGCAGTACTTC CSVEEQSYEQYF
- TRBJ1-5 TRBV27 few TGTGCCAGCAGTTGGGGGACCCAGGGGCCCCAGCATTTT CASSWGTQGPQHF
TRBD1 TRBJ1-5 TRBV19 few TGTGCCAGTAGGGACAGGGACCTTCAGCCCCAGCATTTT CASRDRDLQPQHF
- TRBJ2-1 TRBV6-5 - TGTGCCAGCAGGGCGGAGACAGATGAGCAGTTCTTC CASRAETDEQFF
- TRBJ2-2 TRBV19 few TGTGCCAGTAGTATGGCGCACACCGGGGAGCTGTTTTTT CASSMAHTGELFF
- TRBJ2-7 TRBV19 - TGTGCCAGTAGTATTCGCCAGGGACCCTACGAGCAGTACTTC CASSIRQGPYEQYF
TRBD1 TRBJ1-1 TRBV6-2/TRBV6-3 - TGTGCCAGCCGCCTGACAGGGGTGGCTGAAGCTTTCTTT CASRLTGVAEAFF
TRBD1 TRBJ1-5 TRBV15 once TGTGCCACCAGCAGAGGACAGGGATTCGGTCAGCCCCAGCATTTT CATSRGQGFGQPQHF
TRBD2 TRBJ2-7 TRBV20-1 - TGCAGTGCTAGAGATGAGCGGGGTGGGTACGAGCAGTACTTC CSARDERGGYEQYF
- TRBJ2-3 TRBV29-1 - TGCAGCGTTGAAGCAGGGGCAGGGGTCTCACTCACAGATACGCAGTATTTT CSVEAGAGVSLTDTQYF
- TRBJ2-3 TRBV29-1 - TGCAGCGTTGAGGGGTCGGGCACAGATACGCAGTATTTT CSVEGSGTDTQYF
- TRBJ2-7 TRBV19 - TGTGCCAGTAGTACATACGGGGCGTACGAGCAGTACTTC CASSTYGAYEQYF
- TRBJ1-1 TRBV6-5 - TGTGCCAGCAGTCTAGTTAAGATGAACACTGAAGCTTTCTTT CASSLVKMNTEAFF
- TRBJ1-1 TRBV6-2/TRBV6-3 few TGTGCCAGTAGTTGGGGGACTGAAGCTTTCTTT CASSWGTEAFF
TRBD1 TRBJ1-1 TRBV6-5 - TGTGCCAGCAGTCTCGGGACAGTCAAGACTGAAGCTTTCTTT CASSLGTVKTEAFF
- TRBJ1-1 TRBV5-1 - TGCGCCAGCAGCTTTTACCCGGCGAATCCGGGGACGAACACTGAAGCTTTCTTT CASSFYPANPGTNTEAFF
- TRBJ2-7 TRBV14 few TGTGCCAGCAGCCAAACGTTGGGGGCACTCTACGAGCAGTACTTC CASSQTLGALYEQYF
- TRBJ2-3 TRBV29-1 - TGCAGCGTTGAAGACCCGGTGGGGACAGATACGCAGTATTTT CSVEDPVGTDTQYF
- TRBJ1-2 TRBV29-1 few TGCAGCGTCGTCCCACGGGACTATGGCTACACCTTC CSVVPRDYGYTF
- TRBJ2-1 TRBV27 - TGTGCCAGCAGTTTGATCCCCAGTGGGTGGGATGAGCAGTTCTTC CASSLIPSGWDEQFF
- TRBJ2-7 TRBV5-1 - TGCGCCAGCTCGGAACAACGCTCCTACGAGCAGTACTTC CASSEQRSYEQYF
TRBD1 TRBJ2-7 TRBV19 few TGTGCCAGTAGTGACGACAGGGCCAGCTCCTACGAGCAGTACTTC CASSDDRASSYEQYF
- TRBJ2-7 TRBV27 - TGTGCCAGCAGCAACCACCCACGGACAGTCGAGCAGTACTTC CASSNHPRTVEQYF
- TRBJ1-2 TRBV24-1 - TGTGCCACCAGTGATTTGCCGGGAGGCTACACCTTC CATSDLPGGYTF